The entry below gives a single T cell receptor beta chain sequence along with its context. The data derive from a study of control samples from healthy donors and cancer patients. Data came from immunoSEQ multiplex PCR; TCRdb stores just in-frame clones and leaves some out. The sample comprises about 89,000 clones, roughly 84% of which are singletons, and more than 2% rests with the top ten. V was shortened by 1 base and J by 7 bases, with 9 bases between the two germline ends. Per the germline V gene, CDR1 is SGHRS and CDR2 is YFSETQ. The length of the CDR3 is 14 residues. This TCR derives from a woman aged 35 to 49 in good health. The chain recombines TRBV5-1 with TRBJ1-6; D is perhaps TRBD1 (6 bases). The sample taken for sequencing was blood. This CDR3 is CASSLSTGNSPLHF. CDR3 nucleotide sequence: TGCGCCAGCAGCTTGAGCACAGGGAATTCACCCCTCCACTTT. Using reference TRBV5-1 and TRBJ1-6 for the parts outside the CDR3, the full variable domain is KAGVTQTPRYLIKTRGQQVTLSCSPISGHRSVSWYQQTPGQGLQFLFEYFSETQRNKGNFPGRFSGRQFSNSRSEMNVSTLELGDSALYLCASSLSTGNSPLHFGNGTRLTVT.